This paragraph covers one T cell receptor beta chain sequence. Antigen specificity is unknown. The data belong to a study of T cell responses to AZD1222 COVID-19 vaccine. Germline V gene lookup returns CDR1 SGHVS and CDR2 FNYEAQ. CDR3 length: 15 residues. V dropped 0 bases and J dropped 0 bases, with 9 bases sitting between them. Generated by immunoSEQ multiplex PCR, the TCRdb table keeps only in-frame clones and is missing some. Among 75,000 to 100,000 clones, about nine tenths were seen once, and the ten largest hold roughly 26%. Study-level results: Among AZD1222 vaccinees, only six were seropositive at baseline.

The V and J genes are TRBV7-6 and TRBJ2-7; possibly TRBD2 for D (7 bases). This receptor was taken from an adult in good health. This specimen consisted of peripheral blood, obtained on day 0 of AZD1222 vaccination. The DNA for the CDR3 is TGTGCCAGCAGCTTAGCGGGGGGGGCCTCCTACGAGCAGTACTTC. Its protein is CASSLAGGASYEQYF.